The clone carrying this T cell receptor (beta chain) came up a few times. Antigen specificity is unknown. The record originates from a study of T cells in Graves' hyperthyroidism and ophthalmopathy. Study-wide findings and caveats: Ophthalmopathy was separated from stable hyperthyroidism by a 13 V-J model.

The investigators amplified TCR beta CDR3 regions from RNA transcripts. TCR CDR3 underwent first-round RT-PCR with the HTBI primer set. TCRdb reanalysed the multiplex PCR reads using MiXCR and keeps one entry per CDR3 protein. The sample has 400,000 to 500,000 distinct CDR3 sequences, approximately 15% seen once. There are 15 residues in the CDR3. Germline CDR1 is SGHVS and CDR2 is FNYEAQ. After removal of 1 base from V and 0 bases from J, the junction contained 3 bases not matched to a gene. Material for sequencing was blood. This sequence joins TRBV7-6 and TRBJ2-7; 7 bases match TRBD1. The TCR was taken from a woman aged 18-30 years with Graves' hyperthyroidism. The CDR3 DNA reads as TGTGCCAGCAGCTTAGAGGACAGGTACTCCTACGAGCAGTACTTC. Residues: CASSLEDRYSYEQYF.